Each of the 25 T cell receptor beta chains below was sequenced from the same sample in a study of brain T cells in children with intractable seizures. Using immunoSEQ multiplex PCR, the repertoire was profiled, and TCRdb retains in-frame clones only, with some absent. The sample gives 50,000 to 75,000 clones, 90% to 97% of which show up once; more than 0.35% is in the top ten. Sequenced material: peripheral blood, taken at surgery. These receptors were taken from a boy less than two years old with focal cortical dysplasia and intractable seizures.

The chain uses TRBV5-1 and TRBJ1-4; no clear D gene. Trimming shortened V by 1 base and J by 4 bases, and 5 bases separated the two germline ends. The CDR3 contains 13 residues. Germline CDR1 and CDR2: SGHRS and YFSETQ. CDR3 DNA: TGCGCCAGCAGCTTGTTGATTAATGAAAAACTGTTTTTT. Encoded protein: CASSLLINEKLFF.

The V call is TRBV5-1, the J call TRBJ1-2, with 9 positions matching TRBD1. The germline V gene encodes CDR1 SGHRS and CDR2 YFSETQ. The V and J ends lost 4 bases and 7 bases, in that order; junction bases with no gene match: 2. This CDR3 is 12 amino acids long. The CDR3 reads CASSRDRVGYTF. The CDR3 DNA is TGCGCCAGCAGCCGGGACAGGGTTGGCTACACCTTC.

The CDR3 loop reads CASRLLVHEQFF. CDR3 sequence (DNA): TGTGCCAGCAGGCTACTAGTTCATGAGCAGTTCTTC. The chain links TRBV7-9 to TRBJ2-1; TRBD2 is a possible D gene (5 bases). Germline loops: CDR1 SEHNR, CDR2 FQNEAQ (reference sequence). The CDR3 has 12 residues. V lost 6 bases to trimming and J lost 8 bases, with 11 bases between them. Full variable domain (rest looked up from reference TRBV7-9 and TRBJ2-1): DTGVSQNPRHKITKRGQNVTFRCDPISEHNRLYWYRQTLGQGPEFLTYFQNEAQLEKSRLLSDRFSAERPKGSFSTLEIQRTEQGDSAMYLCASRLLVHEQFFGPGTRLTVL.

The CDR3 here is CSVEGGGTGYNEQFF. The CDR3 region has the DNA TGCAGCGTTGAAGGTGGAGGTACTGGGTACAATGAGCAGTTCTTC. J is TRBJ2-1 and V is TRBV29-1; maybe TRBD2 (5 bases). Germline CDR1 and CDR2: SQVTM and ANQGSEA. V shed 1 base and J shed 4 bases, with 14 bases lying between them. The CDR3 sequence is 15 residues long.

This sequence joins TRBV9 and TRBJ2-1; D gene ambiguous. The CDR3 is 15 residues long. Germline CDR1 is SGDLS and CDR2 is YYNGEE. V gave up 5 bases and J gave up 0 bases, with 12 bases separating them. The CDR3 sequence: CASSGDLSSYNEQFF. CDR3 DNA sequence: TGTGCCAGCAGTGGAGACTTAAGCTCCTACAATGAGCAGTTCTTC. The full variable domain, in which reference TRBV9 and TRBJ2-1 provide the parts outside the CDR3, is DSGVTQTPKHLITATGQRVTLRCSPRSGDLSVYWYQQSLDQGLQFLIQYYNGEERAKGNILERFSAQQFPDLHSELNLSSLELGDSALYFCASSGDLSSYNEQFFGPGTRLTVL.

This chain connects TRBV5-1 to TRBJ2-7; TRBD1 matches at 7 bases. The CDR3 sequence is 12 residues long. Unmatched junction bases numbered 0, after V lost 0 bases and J lost 6 bases. Germline V gene data show CDR1 as SGHRS and CDR2 as YFSETQ. The CDR3 bases are TGCGCCAGCAGCTTGGGACAGGGCGAGCAGTACTTC. This sequence encodes CASSLGQGEQYF.

The CDR3 DNA sequence: TGTGCCAGCAGTCGACCGCGAAGCTCCTACAATGAGCAGTTCTTC. Translated, it gives CASSRPRSSYNEQFF. The chain employs TRBV28 and TRBJ2-1, with D uncertain. V was shortened by 5 bases and J by 0 bases, with 11 bases between the two germline ends. This CDR3 has 15 residues. Germline V CDR1 and CDR2: MDHEN, SYDVKM.

The chain employs TRBV6-6 and TRBJ2-6; no clear D. This CDR3 contains 15 residues. Deletions cut 0 bases from V and 2 bases from J, with 5 bases between. Germline V CDR1 and CDR2: MNHNY, SVGAGI (reference sequence). The CDR3 sequence: CASSYSGTGANVLTF. In DNA, the CDR3 is TGTGCCAGCAGTTACTCGGGAACTGGGGCCAACGTCCTGACTTTC.

V is TRBV14 and J is TRBJ2-2; 8 positions match TRBD1. The germline CDR1 and CDR2 sequences are SGHDN and FVKESK. The CDR3 length is 15 residues. The V gene end was trimmed by 4 bases and the J gene end by 7 bases; junction bases not matched to a gene: 8. The chain's CDR3 is CASSRTQGANGELFF. CDR3 bases: TGTGCCAGCAGCCGGACGCAGGGGGCGAACGGGGAGCTGTTTTTT.

The chain has TRBV6-5 and TRBJ2-1; 9 bases line up with TRBD2. The CDR3 contains 15 residues. Trimming cost V 7 bases and J 3 bases; bases outside gene matches: 7. Germline values: CDR1 MNHEY, CDR2 SVGAGI. The CDR3 nucleotides are TGTGCCAGCACTGTCTATAGCGGGAGCTACAATGAGCAGTTCTTC. Residues: CASTVYSGSYNEQFF.

This chain connects TRBV18 to TRBJ1-1; D uncertain. V was shortened by 3 bases and J by 2 bases, with 10 bases between the two germline ends. The CDR3 loop spans 14 amino acids. Germline V lookup: CDR1 KGHSH, CDR2 LQKENI. Here the CDR3 reads CASSPFYSNTEAFF. The CDR3 DNA reads as TGTGCCAGCTCACCGTTTTATAGCAACACTGAAGCTTTCTTT.

The chain uses TRBV19 and TRBJ2-1; 12 nucleotides line up with TRBD2. Germline CDR1 is LNHDA and CDR2 is SQIVND (reference sequence). V gave up 3 bases and J gave up 3 bases; unmatched junction bases: 0. The CDR3 has 15 amino acids. The CDR3 coding sequence is TGTGCCAGTAGTATGGGACTAGCGGGCTACAATGAGCAGTTCTTC. Encoded protein: CASSMGLAGYNEQFF.

The gene calls are TRBV6-5 and TRBJ1-2; D not resolved. The ends were cut back, 6 bases at V and 4 bases at J, with 9 bases in the middle. Looked up from germline, CDR1 is MNHEY and CDR2 is SVGAGI. The length of the CDR3 is 12 residues. CDR3 nucleotide sequence: TGTGCCAGCAGAAAGGGTATCTATGGCTACACCTTC. Translation: CASRKGIYGYTF.

This chain links TRBV19 with TRBJ1-2, with 7 bases fitting TRBD1. Germline CDR1 reads LNHDA; CDR2 reads SQIVND (reference sequence). V shed 7 bases and J 6 bases; nucleotides not matched to a gene: 8. The CDR3 covers 13 residues. CDR3 sequence reads: CASKVTGRDGYTF. The CDR3 region has the DNA TGTGCCAGTAAGGTGACAGGGAGGGATGGCTACACCTTC.

V and J are TRBV7-2 and TRBJ2-5; TRBD2 agrees at 11 bases. CDR3 length: 15 residues. V shed 4 bases and J 5 bases; nucleotides not matched to a gene: 6. Per germline, CDR1 SGHTA and CDR2 FQGNSA. CDR3 sequence: CASSSRTSGWETQYF. CDR3 sequence (DNA): TGTGCCAGCAGCTCACGGACTAGCGGGTGGGAGACCCAGTACTTC.

As regards this clone: At the DNA level, this CDR3 is encoded by other sequences in the same sample as well. V gene TRBV9 combines with J gene TRBJ2-3, with TRBD2 matching 11 bases. The CDR3 has 15 residues. Germline V gene data show CDR1 as SGDLS and CDR2 as YYNGEE. The junction had 0 bases not matched to a gene; V was cut back by 2 bases and J by 1 base. The CDR3 sequence: CASSVSGGGTDTQYF. CDR3 DNA sequence: TGTGCCAGCAGCGTTAGCGGGGGGGGCACAGATACGCAGTATTTT.

The gene calls are TRBV7-9 and TRBJ1-1; unclear D gene. The CDR3 spans 13 residues. Germline CDR1 and CDR2: SEHNR and FQNEAQ (reference sequence). Trimming left V 1 base short and J 6 bases short, with 9 bases between. The CDR3 DNA is TGTGCCAGCAGCTTAGAGGGATTAGCTGAAGCTTTCTTT. It specifies CASSLEGLAEAFF.

The chain uses TRBV4-3 and TRBJ2-3, with unresolved D. The V gene lost 0 bases and the J gene lost 5 bases, with 3 bases spanning the gap. This CDR3 region has 12 residues. CDR1 and CDR2 from the germline V gene are LGHNA and YSLEER. This CDR3 reads CASSQDRDTQYF. The CDR3 DNA sequence: TGCGCCAGCAGCCAAGATCGAGATACGCAGTATTTT.

The chain is built from TRBV18 and TRBJ1-1, with a weak D call TRBD1 (6 bases). CDR1 and CDR2 from the germline V gene are KGHSH and LQKENI. The CDR3 is 17 residues long. Deletions cut 0 bases from V and 3 bases from J, with 17 bases between. The CDR3 DNA is TGTGCCAGCTCACCACCGAACAGGGTAAGAAAGGACACTGAAGCTTTCTTT. Amino acids: CASSPPNRVRKDTEAFF.

CDR3 sequence reads: CASSRTQGGYGYTF. The CDR3 region has the DNA TGTGCCAGCAGCCGTACACAGGGGGGGTATGGCTACACCTTC. The V gene is TRBV6-5, the J gene TRBJ1-2, with 8 bases lining up with TRBD1. With V trimmed by 6 bases and J by 5 bases, 8 bases remained unmatched. Per the germline V gene, CDR1 is MNHEY and CDR2 is SVGAGI. This CDR3 is built from 14 residues.

V is TRBV5-6 and J is TRBJ1-1, with D possibly TRBD1 on 6 matching bases. Germline CDR1 reads SGHDT; CDR2 reads YYEEEE. There are 15 residues in the CDR3. Trimming removed 5 bases from V and 5 bases from J, with 19 bases in between. CDR3 bases: TGTGCCAGCAGAACCTGGGGGCGAGGAGGGACTGAAGCTTTCTTT. This sequence encodes CASRTWGRGGTEAFF.

This chain uses TRBV27 with TRBJ1-1; TRBD1 might be the D (5 bases). V lost 3 bases and J lost 4, with 9 bases in between. CDR3 size: 13 residues. Germline loops: CDR1 MNHEY, CDR2 SMNVEV (reference sequence). CDR3 sequence (DNA): TGTGCCAGCAGTTTGGGACGGATCACTGAAGCTTTCTTT. Translation: CASSLGRITEAFF.

This clone was recorded once. The chain joins TRBV11-1 to TRBJ2-5; TRBD2 agrees at 10 bases. V shed 1 base, J shed 4 bases, and the junction held 0 bases outside the gene matches. The germline gives CDR1 SGHAT, CDR2 FQDESV (reference sequence). The CDR3 consists of 14 residues. CDR3 nucleotide sequence: TGTGCCAGCAGCTTAGGACTAGCGGGAGAGACCCAGTACTTC. Its translation: CASSLGLAGETQYF.

The chain employs TRBV27 and TRBJ1-6; a possible D gene is TRBD1 (6 bases). This CDR3 has 15 amino acids. Germline loops: CDR1 MNHEY, CDR2 SMNVEV (reference sequence). Trimming stripped 0 bases from V and 6 bases from J, with 9 bases between. In DNA form, the CDR3 reads TGTGCCAGCAGTTTATCCCCAGGGGCTAATTCACCCCTCCACTTT. Amino acid sequence: CASSLSPGANSPLHF.

V is TRBV7-8 and J is TRBJ2-5, with 8 bases fitting TRBD2. J was trimmed by 4 bases and V by 5 bases; bases with no gene match: 12. The germline V gene has CDR1 SGHVS and CDR2 FQNEAQ. CDR3 length: 16 residues. CDR3 nucleotide sequence: TGTGCCAGCAGCCCCGGTCGGGGGGGGGCGCGAGAGACCCAGTACTTC. It codes for CASSPGRGGARETQYF.